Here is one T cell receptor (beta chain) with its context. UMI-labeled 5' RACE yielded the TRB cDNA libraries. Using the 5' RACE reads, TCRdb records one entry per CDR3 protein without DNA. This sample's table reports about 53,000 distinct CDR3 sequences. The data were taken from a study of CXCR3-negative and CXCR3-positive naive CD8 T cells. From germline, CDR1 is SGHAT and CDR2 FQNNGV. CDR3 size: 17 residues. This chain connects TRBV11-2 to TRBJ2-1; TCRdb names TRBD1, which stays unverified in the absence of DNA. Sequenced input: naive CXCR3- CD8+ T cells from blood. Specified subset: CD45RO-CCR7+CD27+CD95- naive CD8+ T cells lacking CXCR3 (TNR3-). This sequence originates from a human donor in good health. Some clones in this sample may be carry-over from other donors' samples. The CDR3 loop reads CASSKNGGVWGEDEQFF.